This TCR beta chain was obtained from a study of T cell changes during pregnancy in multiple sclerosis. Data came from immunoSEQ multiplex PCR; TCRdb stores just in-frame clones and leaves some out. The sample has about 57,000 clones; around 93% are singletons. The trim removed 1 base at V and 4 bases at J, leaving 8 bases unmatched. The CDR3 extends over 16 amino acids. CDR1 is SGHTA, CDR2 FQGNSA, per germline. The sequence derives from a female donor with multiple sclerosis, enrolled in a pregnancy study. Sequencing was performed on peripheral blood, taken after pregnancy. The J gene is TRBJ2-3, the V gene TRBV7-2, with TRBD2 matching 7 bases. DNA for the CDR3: TGTGCCAGCAGCTTAGAGAGGTTAGCGGGCGCAGATACGCAGTATTTT. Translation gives CASSLERLAGADTQYF.